This T cell receptor beta chain is drawn from a study of cytomegalovirus exposure and HLA in healthy donors. Points on this clone: Its antigen is still unknown.

Sequenced by immunoSEQ multiplex PCR; TCRdb stores in-frame clones only, minus some. The table shows around 56,000 clones, with 85% to 95% occurring only once. Broader study findings: The classifier was said to identify cytomegalovirus status with high specificity and sensitivity. In vitro data verified a few CMV-associated chains as specific for CMV antigens.

The TCR was taken from a woman younger than 30 in good health and CMV-seropositive. The sample was PBMCs.

CDR3: CASSRAGGFFF. In DNA, the CDR3 is TGTGCCAGCTCACGGGCCGGAGGCTTTTTCTTC. The V and J genes are TRBV18 and TRBJ2-1; tentative D call: TRBD2 (5 bases). The CDR3 spans 11 residues. Germline V lookup: CDR1 KGHSH, CDR2 LQKENI. V shed 4 bases and J shed 16 bases, with 14 bases lying between them.